The source of this T cell receptor beta chain is a study of chemoradiotherapy in HPV16-positive cancers. Germline V gene data show CDR1 as SGHNT and CDR2 as YYREEE (reference sequence). Losses at the gene ends were 4 bases for V and 8 bases for J; bases not matched to a gene: 6. This CDR3 region has 14 residues. Clones were sequenced by immunoSEQ multiplex PCR, and TCRdb holds only the in-frame ones, with some missing. The data hold 9,000 to 15,000 clones, with more than 50% observed a single time. Findings and limits, study-wide: The functional HPV-specific definition rests on just a couple of HPV16-positive patients. HPV-responsive T-cell expansion during chemoradiotherapy was linked to improved recurrence-free survival in HPV16-positive patients. Candidate HPV-specific clones and E7-related TCR motifs grew in tumor during treatment.

Comment on this clone: Its matching antigen is unknown.

Over chemoradiotherapy, repertoires were sampled more than once. This TCR was sampled from a human donor with HPV-associated anogenital cancer. V and J are TRBV5-4 and TRBJ1-4; the match to TRBD1 covers 9 bases. This sample was obtained from a patient who underwent chemoradiotherapy. As DNA, the CDR3 is TGTGCCAGCAGCCGGGACAGGGCCAGCGAAAAACTGTTTTTT. Protein: CASSRDRASEKLFF.